A selection of T cell receptor beta chains follows, all from one sample in a study of blood T cells in healthy people across ages. TCRdb redid the calling of the 5' RACE reads with MiXCR, one entry per CDR3 protein. This sample carries 1.5 million or so distinct CDR3 sequences, approximately 40% of them seen once, and the ten largest clones take 6.5% to 10%. Material: blood. These receptors all come from a woman aged 18-29 years in good health. Each CDR3 is given with its conserved first and last residue. D genes are given only for firm matches. Clone size is shown for a subset of rows, as once, few, many or a class of expanded clone.

d_call j_call v_call clone_size cdr3_length cdr3_aa cdr3_nt
- TRBJ1-5 TRBV28 many 16 CASSPTGPVRNQPQHF TGTGCCAGCAGTCCGACGGGTCCTGTCCGGAATCAGCCCCAGCATTTT
TRBD1 TRBJ2-1 TRBV9 - 17 CASSATGGFSSYNEQFF TGTGCCAGCAGCGCCACAGGGGGTTTTAGCTCCTACAATGAGCAGTTCTTC
TRBD2 TRBJ2-3 TRBV29-1 few 13 CTGTSGGTDTQYF TGCACCGGGACTAGCGGGGGCACAGATACGCAGTATTTT
- TRBJ2-5 TRBV7-9 - 14 CASSLALLVGTQYF TGTGCCAGCAGCTTAGCGCTGCTAGTGGGGACCCAGTACTTC
TRBD1 TRBJ2-1 TRBV12-3/TRBV12-4 - 14 CASSKGQGTSEQFF TGTGCCAGCAGTAAGGGACAGGGTACGAGTGAGCAGTTCTTC
- TRBJ2-2 TRBV4-2 few 15 CASSQGSGGTGELFF TGTGCCAGCAGCCAAGGTTCTGGGGGCACCGGGGAGCTGTTTTTT
TRBD1 TRBJ1-5 TRBV7-8 - 15 CASSRGQGAGQPQHF TGTGCCAGCAGCCGTGGACAGGGGGCTGGTCAGCCCCAGCATTTT
- TRBJ2-7 TRBV7-2 - 16 CAIEAPGLVGSYEQYF TGTGCCATCGAAGCCCCGGGCCTCGTGGGCTCCTACGAGCAGTACTTC
- TRBJ2-5 TRBV5-1 - 13 CASRDSVQETQYF TGCGCCAGCAGGGACAGCGTACAAGAGACCCAGTACTTC
TRBD2 TRBJ2-3 TRBV6-5 many 16 CASSYSSLAGTDTQYF TGTGCCAGCAGTTACTCGAGTCTAGCGGGCACAGATACGCAGTATTTT
TRBD2 TRBJ2-2 TRBV4-1 - 20 CASSQDSLADLLTNTGELFF TGCGCCAGCAGCCAAGATTCACTAGCGGACCTACTCACGAACACCGGGGAGCTGTTTTTT
TRBD1 TRBJ1-6 TRBV9 - 16 CASSQGGTGLGSPLHF TGTGCCAGCAGCCAGGGGGGGACAGGCTTGGGGTCACCCCTCCACTTT
- TRBJ1-2 TRBV4-1 - 14 CASSQGPPNGRYTF TGCGCCAGCAGCCAGGGACCGCCAAACGGGCGCTACACCTTC
TRBD2 TRBJ2-7 TRBV20-1 - 18 CSARDIGASGKSSYEQYF TGCAGTGCTAGAGATATTGGGGCTAGCGGGAAGAGCTCCTACGAGCAGTACTTC
- TRBJ2-3 TRBV3-1 many 14 CASSQDAPGGTQYF TGTGCCAGCAGCCAAGACGCCCCAGGAGGGACGCAGTATTTT
- TRBJ2-7 TRBV5-1 - 13 CASRTPPSYEQYF TGCGCCAGCAGAACTCCCCCCTCCTACGAGCAGTACTTC
- TRBJ1-4 TRBV15 - 17 CATSRDNGGATNEKLFF TGTGCCACCAGCAGAGATAACGGAGGTGCAACTAATGAAAAACTGTTTTTT
TRBD1 TRBJ2-3 TRBV5-1 - 16 CASSPTGQGLTDTQYF TGCGCCAGCAGTCCAACCGGACAGGGGCTCACAGATACGCAGTATTTT
- TRBJ2-1 TRBV7-9 - 15 CASRLGASSYNEQFF TGTGCCAGCAGGTTGGGGGCCAGCTCCTACAATGAGCAGTTCTTC
TRBD1 TRBJ1-1 TRBV27 - 16 CASSRNTGQGATEAFF TGTGCCAGCAGTCGCAATACGGGACAGGGGGCGACTGAAGCTTTCTTT
- TRBJ1-1 TRBV12-3/TRBV12-4 - 13 CASSLGQRGEAFF TGTGCCAGCAGTTTAGGTCAGAGGGGTGAAGCTTTCTTT
- TRBJ2-5 TRBV6-5 - 15 CASSYSGAAGETQYF TGTGCCAGCAGTTACTCGGGCGCTGCAGGGGAGACCCAGTACTTC
TRBD2 TRBJ2-7 TRBV3-1 - 15 CASSRGGVLTYEQYF TGTGCCAGCAGCCGCGGGGGGGTCTTAACCTACGAGCAGTACTTC
- TRBJ1-6 TRBV4-1 few 16 CASSRTRGPLNSPLHF TGCGCCAGCAGCCGCACACGAGGGCCCCTAAATTCACCCCTCCACTTT
TRBD2 TRBJ2-3 TRBV4-1 - 17 CASSLWPSGSETDTQYF TGCGCCAGCAGCCTCTGGCCTAGCGGGAGTGAAACAGATACGCAGTATTTT
- TRBJ2-7 TRBV20-1 few 12 CSARDLPYEQYF TGCAGTGCTAGGGACTTACCCTACGAGCAGTACTTC
- TRBJ2-3 TRBV6-5 few 15 CASSNSPRSTDTQYF TGTGCCAGCAGTAACTCCCCTAGGAGCACAGATACGCAGTATTTT
TRBD2 TRBJ2-7 TRBV29-1 few 16 CSVRPPTSGASYEQYF TGCAGCGTCCGCCCCCCGACTAGCGGGGCGTCCTACGAGCAGTACTTC
- TRBJ2-7 TRBV4-1 - 14 CASSQVLGAYEQYF TGCGCCAGCAGCCAAGTACTAGGGGCCTACGAGCAGTACTTC
- TRBJ2-1 TRBV20-1 once 13 CSASASSYNEQFF TGCAGTGCTTCCGCCAGCTCCTACAATGAGCAGTTCTTC
TRBD2 TRBJ2-1 TRBV5-1 - 14 CASSTSGGATEQFF TGCGCCAGCAGTACTAGCGGGGGGGCCACTGAGCAGTTCTTC
- TRBJ1-4 TRBV6-5 once 16 CASSYSGGAGGEKLFF TGTGCCAGCAGTTACTCGGGGGGGGCTGGAGGTGAAAAACTGTTTTTT
- TRBJ1-1 TRBV5-6 - 18 CASSLSTLRTGWNTEAFF TGTGCCAGCAGCTTGAGCACCCTTAGGACGGGCTGGAACACTGAAGCTTTCTTT
TRBD2 TRBJ2-7 TRBV20-1 many 16 CSARDVTSGDLYEQYF TGCAGTGCTAGAGATGTGACTAGCGGGGATCTCTACGAGCAGTACTTC
TRBD2 TRBJ2-1 TRBV7-6 few 14 CASSFSGRAGEQFF TGTGCCAGCAGCTTTAGCGGGAGGGCCGGTGAGCAGTTCTTC
TRBD1 TRBJ2-7 TRBV29-1 few 14 CSFSGQGASSEQYF TGCAGCTTTAGCGGACAGGGGGCGTCAAGCGAGCAGTACTTC
- TRBJ2-3 TRBV9 - 13 CASSRQDTDTQYF TGTGCCAGCAGCCGACAGGACACAGATACGCAGTATTTT
TRBD1 TRBJ2-1 TRBV6-1 - 16 CASSVSRGTSYNEQFF TGTGCCAGCAGTGTCTCCAGGGGGACCTCCTACAATGAGCAGTTCTTC
TRBD2 TRBJ2-2 TRBV7-3 - 16 CASSPPGLAISGELFF TGTGCCAGCAGCCCGCCGGGACTAGCGATTTCCGGGGAGCTGTTTTTT
- TRBJ1-1 TRBV21-1 - 16 CASSKEDRARNTEAFF TGTGCCAGCAGCAAAGAAGACAGGGCCCGGAACACTGAAGCTTTCTTT
TRBD1 TRBJ1-5 TRBV27 - 16 CASSMTGSVSNQPQHF TGTGCCAGCAGTATGACAGGGTCAGTAAGCAATCAGCCCCAGCATTTT